Presented here are 5 T cell receptor beta chains from one specimen sequenced in a study of T-cell memory formation after mild COVID-19. From the 5' RACE reads, TCRdb called clonotypes with MiXCR, one entry per CDR3 protein. The sample gives about 600,000 distinct CDR3 sequences, less than 25% of which show up once; around 9.2% is in the top ten. Sample: PBMCs or a T cell subset sorted from them (not recorded which). The receptors come from an adult woman who had mild COVID-19 (a few samples of this study predate the infection). Cell type and time point are not known.

The chain employs TRBV3-1 and TRBJ2-1, with 10 bases matching TRBD2. The CDR3 is 17 residues long. V lost 4 bases, J lost 0 bases, and 6 bases stayed unmatched. Germline V CDR1 and CDR2: LGHDT, YNNKEL (reference sequence). The CDR3 coding sequence is TGTGCCAGCAGCCGAAGCGGGGGGGCCATCTCCTACAATGAGCAGTTCTTC. Translation: CASSRSGGAISYNEQFF.

This clonotype was picked up a small number of times. The chain recombines TRBV15 with TRBJ2-3; D not certain. Trimming removed 3 bases at V and 2 bases at J, with 12 bases between. The CDR3 consists of 15 residues. Germline V gives CDR1 LNHNV, CDR2 YYDKDF (reference sequence). CDR3 amino acids: CATSSDVGFTDTQYF. The CDR3 nucleotides read TGTGCCACCAGCAGCGACGTAGGATTCACAGATACGCAGTATTTT.

This clonotype appeared a few times. J is TRBJ2-1 and V is TRBV4-1, with 11 bases that match TRBD2. Germline CDR1 is MGHRA and CDR2 is YSYEKL. V was pared by 0 bases and J by 6 bases, with 7 bases of the junction left unmatched. The CDR3 contains 17 residues. The CDR3 reads CASSQEAQGLAANEQFF. The CDR3 DNA reads TGCGCCAGCAGCCAAGAGGCCCAGGGACTAGCGGCCAATGAGCAGTTCTTC.

This clonotype was detected once. The V and J genes are TRBV5-6 and TRBJ1-1; D might be TRBD1 (5 bases). The CDR3 spans 14 residues. With 4 bases removed from V and 2 bases from J, the gap between germline ends came to 12 bases. CDR1 is SGHDT, CDR2 YYEEEE, per germline. The CDR3 is CASSLDNPNTEAFF. The CDR3, as DNA: TGTGCCAGCAGCCTGGACAACCCAAACACTGAAGCTTTCTTT.

This chain links TRBV7-3 with TRBJ1-1; D may be TRBD1 (6 bases). The length of the CDR3 is 13 residues. Trimming removed 7 bases at V and 6 bases at J, with 15 bases between. The germline V gene has CDR1 SGHTA and CDR2 FQGTGA. The CDR3: CASTQGGRAEAFF. The CDR3 DNA follows: TGTGCCAGCACCCAAGGGGGTCGCGCTGAAGCTTTCTTT.